The next 9 T cell receptor beta chains were all read from a single sample in a study of T cells in narcolepsy. Generated by immunoSEQ multiplex PCR, the TCRdb table keeps only in-frame clones and is missing some. Among tens of thousands of clones listed, about 86% were seen once. The sample was memory (CD45RA-) CD4+ T cells from blood. The receptors shown here come from a human donor in good health.

This clone was observed a handful of times. The chain has TRBV4-1 and TRBJ2-3; D is ambiguous. The V end was cut by 0 bases, the J end by 5 bases, with 9 bases between. The CDR3 covers 14 residues. Germline lookup yields CDR1 MGHRA and CDR2 YSYEKL. The CDR3 spells CASSQETTQDTQYF. The DNA for the CDR3 is TGCGCCAGCAGCCAAGAAACGACCCAAGATACGCAGTATTTT.

The rearrangement joins TRBV7-9 to TRBJ1-1; TRBD1 matches at 7 bases. The CDR3 consists of 15 residues. Trimming at V came to 5 bases and at J to 0 bases, leaving 6 bases not matched to a gene. Germline V lookup: CDR1 SEHNR, CDR2 FQNEAQ (reference sequence). The CDR3 DNA is TGTGCCAGCAGCGGAGGGGGCAGTATGAACACTGAAGCTTTCTTT. Encoded protein: CASSGGGSMNTEAFF.

Only a few counts were recorded for this clone. The J gene is TRBJ1-6, the V gene TRBV4-1, with D perhaps TRBD1 (5 bases). The CDR3 covers 15 residues. Germline values: CDR1 MGHRA, CDR2 YSYEKL. The ends were cut back, 0 bases at V and 10 bases at J, with 13 bases in the middle. This CDR3 reads CASSQDGQGGSPLHF. DNA for the CDR3: TGCGCCAGCAGCCAAGATGGGCAGGGAGGCTCACCCCTCCACTTT.

The rearrangement joins TRBV5-5 to TRBJ2-1, with D perhaps matching TRBD2 (6 bases). Germline CDR1 is SGHKS and CDR2 is YYEKEE (reference sequence). The CDR3 is 16 residues long. The germline V and J ends were trimmed by 4 bases and 8 bases, with 22 bases remaining between them. The CDR3 here is CASSLGGFPRQYEQFF. The DNA of the CDR3 is TGTGCCAGCAGCCTGGGAGGTTTCCCGCGGCAATATGAGCAGTTCTTC.

The chain is built from TRBV19 and TRBJ1-5, with 12 bases lining up with TRBD1. After removal of 4 bases from V and 6 bases from J, the junction contained 4 bases not matched to a gene. CDR3 size: 15 residues. Germline-derived CDR1 and CDR2 are LNHDA and SQIVND (reference sequence). This chain's CDR3 is CASSTGTGGGQPQHF. CDR3 nucleotides: TGTGCCAGTAGTACCGGGACAGGGGGCGGTCAGCCCCAGCATTTT.

A word on this clone: The junction differs from germline at one of its ends, possibly a read error. V is TRBV11-2 and J is TRBJ2-1; the match to TRBD1 covers 8 bases. CDR1 is SGHAT and CDR2 is FQNNGV in the germline V gene. The CDR3 has 13 amino acids. The CDR3 loop reads CASRRTGYTLRIF. CDR3 nucleotides: TGTGCCAGCAGACGGACAGGGTATACGTTAAGGATCTTC. Together with reference TRBV11-2 and TRBJ2-1, the CDR3 gives the full variable domain: EAGVAQSPRYKIIEKRQSVAFWCNPISGHATLYWYQQILGQGPKLLIQFQNNGVVDDSQLPKDRFSAERLKGVDSTLKIQPAKLEDSAVYLCASRRTGYTLRIFGPGTRLTVL.

This clone has just a few counts. The chain is built from TRBV11-2 and TRBJ2-1; D gene unclear. This CDR3 spans 12 amino acids. Trimming removed 2 bases from V and 3 bases from J, with 2 bases in between. In germline, CDR1 is SGHAT, CDR2 FQNNGV. The CDR3 DNA reads as TGTGCCAGCAGCTTATACTACAATGAGCAGTTCTTC. Encoded protein: CASSLYYNEQFF. The complete variable domain, with remaining parts taken from reference TRBV11-2 and TRBJ2-1, reads EAGVAQSPRYKIIEKRQSVAFWCNPISGHATLYWYQQILGQGPKLLIQFQNNGVVDDSQLPKDRFSAERLKGVDSTLKIQPAKLEDSAVYLCASSLYYNEQFFGPGTRLTVL.

This clone was observed a handful of times. The V call is TRBV7-2, the J call TRBJ1-1, with D possibly being TRBD1 (5 bases). This CDR3 has 15 amino acids. The germline V gene has CDR1 SGHTA and CDR2 FQGNSA. V lost 6 bases and J lost 4, with 18 bases in between. CDR3 in amino acids: CASSLPSGSGTEAFF. CDR3 DNA: TGTGCCAGCAGTCTACCCTCAGGGTCGGGCACTGAAGCTTTCTTT.

The chain carries TRBV4-1 and TRBJ1-2; perhaps TRBD1 as D (6 bases). Deletions cut 8 bases from V and 0 bases from J, with 16 bases between. This CDR3 region has 15 residues. Per germline, CDR1 MGHRA and CDR2 YSYEKL. The CDR3 loop reads CASRDRGKSNYGYTF. DNA of the CDR3: TGCGCCAGCCGGGATAGGGGGAAATCTAACTATGGCTACACCTTC.